The T cell receptor beta chain described here comes from a study of blood T cell repertoires in COVID-19. For the study at large: From T cells, B-cell-depleted T cells, or PBMCs came the material, which was cDNA or gDNA.

As processed by the authors: Amplified reference gene primers provided the basis for estimating nucleated cell counts. Libraries were prepared by immunoSEQ multiplex PCR; TCRdb keeps only in-frame clonotypes and omits some of them. From that table come the V and J calls and clone size; the DNA was used to work out D and trimming. There are 220,000 or so clones in the sample; 82% occur only once, and about 3.2% lies in the top ten. Recovered status applied to Cohort 3 donors who had two consecutive negative PCRs. It also applied to those with clearance or with symptom resolution. Germline V gene lookup returns CDR1 SGHTA and CDR2 FQGNSA. The CDR3 covers 13 residues. V lost 5 bases to trimming and J lost 2 bases, with 9 bases between them.

The sample consisted of PBMCs or T cells enriched from blood (not recorded which). This chain links TRBV7-2 with TRBJ1-1; D is ambiguous. This receptor was taken from a woman aged 60-75 years who had recovered from COVID-19. CDR3 sequence reads: CASSRNSNTEAFF. DNA of the CDR3: TGTGCCAGCAGCCGTAATTCTAACACTGAAGCTTTCTTT.